These 25 T cell receptor beta chains share one sample of origin, sequenced in a study of regulatory T cells in long-lasting Graves disease. The time point denotes: newly diagnosed GD, antithyroid drugs for less than 3 months. The TCR library was made from RNA that had been extracted from PBMCs in TRIzol. In building TCR beta libraries, iRepertoire HTBI primers were used together with Arm-PCR of CDR3 regions. Each CDR3 protein gets one entry after TCRdb re-called the multiplex PCR reads with MiXCR. The table shows 200,000 to 250,000 distinct CDR3 sequences, with roughly 19% occurring only once. These data were also reused for a study on T cells in Graves' hyperthyroidism and ophthalmopathy.

The source material was peripheral blood mononuclear cells (PBMCs), sampled at new diagnosis, from a patient treated with antithyroid drugs. These receptor sequences come from a woman aged 30 to 39 with Graves disease.

The V call is TRBV11-2, the J call TRBJ1-2; 10 bases are shared with TRBD1. J was trimmed by 6 bases and V by 7 bases; bases with no gene match: 5. The germline V gene has CDR1 SGHAT and CDR2 FQNNGV. This CDR3 region has 13 residues. The DNA of the CDR3 is TGTGCCAGCACACCGGGACAGGGGCATGGCTACACCTTC. Translation gives CASTPGQGHGYTF.

This clonotype has at least ten counts. The V gene is TRBV12-3 or TRBV12-4, the J gene TRBJ1-5; D perhaps matches TRBD1 (6 bases). The CDR3 consists of 13 residues. The V gene lost 8 bases and the J gene lost 6 bases, with 14 bases spanning the gap. CDR3 coding DNA: TGTGCCAGCGGGCGACAGGTTTCTCAGCCCCAGCATTTT. Translation: CASGRQVSQPQHF.

This clonotype appeared a single time. The V call is TRBV5-4, the J call TRBJ2-3, with D maybe TRBD2 (6 bases). The germline V gene has CDR1 SGHNT and CDR2 YYREEE (reference sequence). The CDR3 extends over 17 amino acids. Trimming pared 4 bases from V and 2 bases from J, leaving 20 bases between. The CDR3 nucleotides are TGTGCCAGCAGCCTTGGTCCCGCCGGGGGAGCCACAGATACGCAGTATTTT. This sequence encodes CASSLGPAGGATDTQYF.

This clonotype was detected many times. This rearrangement joins TRBV4-1 to TRBJ2-7, with unresolved D. Per germline, CDR1 MGHRA and CDR2 YSYEKL. Trimming left V 0 bases short and J 5 bases short, with 14 bases between. The CDR3 has 15 amino acids. Here the CDR3 DNA reads TGCGCCAGCAGCCAAGAGGGTAGGGTAGGCGACGAGCAGTACTTC. Its protein product is CASSQEGRVGDEQYF.

This chain joins TRBV7-9 and TRBJ1-4; unclear D gene. The V end lost 4 bases, the J end lost 15 bases, and 18 bases lay between the germline ends. The germline V gene has CDR1 SEHNR and CDR2 FQNEAQ (reference sequence). This CDR3 is 13 amino acids long. The DNA for the CDR3 is TGTGCCAGCAGCTCACCCGGAATAGACGCGGTGTTTTTT. Amino acid sequence: CASSSPGIDAVFF.

In the case of this clonotype: One end of the junction varies from germline; a read error may be responsible. The V and J genes are TRBV30 and TRBJ1-5; D possibly corresponds to TRBD1 (5 bases). The length of the CDR3 is 15 residues. CDR1 is GTSNPN, CDR2 SVGIG, per germline (reference sequence). The CDR3, as DNA: TGTGCCTGGAGACTACAGGTACATAGCAATCAGCCCCACCATTTT. As protein: CAWRLQVHSNQPHHF.

This clonotype has ten or more counts. This sequence joins TRBV19 and TRBJ2-7, with 10 bases matching TRBD1. The CDR3 extends over 15 amino acids. V lost 8 bases, J lost 1 base, and 8 bases stayed unmatched. Looked up from germline, CDR1 is LNHDA and CDR2 is SQIVND (reference sequence). The CDR3 here is CASGTRQGASYEQYF. The CDR3 coding sequence is TGTGCCAGTGGGACGAGACAGGGGGCTTCCTACGAGCAGTACTTC. The whole variable domain, filled in from reference TRBV19 and TRBJ2-7, reads DGGITQSPKYLFRKEGQNVTLSCEQNLNHDAMYWYRQDPGQGLRLIYYSQIVNDFQKGDIAEGYSVSREKKESFPLTVTSAQKNPTAFYLCASGTRQGASYEQYFGPGTRLTVT.

In this sample, this clonotype turned up a few times. The chain carries TRBV9 and TRBJ2-4; TRBD2 agrees at 11 bases. This CDR3 is built from 14 residues. J lost 13 bases, V lost 2 bases, and 8 bases had no gene match. The germline gives CDR1 SGDLS, CDR2 YYNGEE. The CDR3, as DNA: TGTGCCAGCAGCGTTAGCGGGGGGGCCTTCGAACAGTACTTC. Protein sequence: CASSVSGGAFEQYF.

At least ten counts were recorded for this clonotype. This chain joins TRBV20-1 and TRBJ2-3; D may be TRBD1 or TRBD2 (5 bases each). The CDR3 extends over 15 amino acids. Trimming pared 0 bases from V and 0 bases from J, leaving 10 bases between. Germline V gene lookup returns CDR1 DFQATT and CDR2 SNEGSKA (reference sequence). CDR3 nucleotides: TGCAGTGCTAGAGATCACGGGGCTAGCACAGATACGCAGTATTTT. It is translated as CSARDHGASTDTQYF.

Regarding this clonotype: A read error likely explains this, since a far larger clone differs by one base. The chain has TRBV28 and TRBJ2-5, with D uncertain. With the DNA end fitting TRBJ2-7 better, the J assignment may be wrong. The germline CDR1 and CDR2 sequences are MDHEN and SYDVKM. This CDR3 comprises 13 residues. CDR3: CASSPPRSYEQYF. The CDR3 DNA follows: TGTGCCAGCAGTCCCCCAAGAAGCTACGAGCAGTACTTC.

Remarks on this clonotype: One end of the junction fails to match germline, which may point to a read error. CDR3 residues: CASSRLPSSHNEQFF. For the CDR3, the DNA is TGTGCCAGCAGTCGATTACCCAGCTCCCACAATGAGCAGTTCTTC. This chain joins TRBV2 and TRBJ2-1; D remains ambiguous. This CDR3 has 15 amino acids. Germline loops: CDR1 SNHLY, CDR2 FYNNEI.

This clonotype was counted many times. The chain combines TRBV19 with TRBJ1-5; a possible D gene is TRBD1 (5 bases). V dropped 1 base and J dropped 0 bases, with 19 bases sitting between them. Looked up from germline, CDR1 is LNHDA and CDR2 is SQIVND (reference sequence). CDR3 size: 19 residues. The CDR3 sequence: CASSIVRTGGKYSNQPQHF. CDR3 sequence (DNA): TGTGCCAGTAGTATAGTCCGGACGGGGGGGAAATATAGCAATCAGCCCCAGCATTTT. The complete variable domain, with remaining parts taken from reference TRBV19 and TRBJ1-5, reads DGGITQSPKYLFRKEGQNVTLSCEQNLNHDAMYWYRQDPGQGLRLIYYSQIVNDFQKGDIAEGYSVSREKKESFPLTVTSAQKNPTAFYLCASSIVRTGGKYSNQPQHFGDGTRLSIL.

Remarks on this clonotype: A much larger clone lies a single base off, so this may be a read error. J is TRBJ1-2 and V is TRBV7-9; the match to TRBD1 covers 9 bases. CDR1 SEHNR and CDR2 FQNEAQ come from the germline V gene (reference sequence). This CDR3 spans 14 amino acids. V lost 2 bases and J lost 7; bases outside the gene matches: 5. In nucleotides, the CDR3 is TGTGCCAGCAGCTTAACAGGGGGCGGCTGTGGCTACACCTTC. It specifies CASSLTGGGCGYTF.

In the case of this clonotype: The likely explanation is a read error, given a far larger clone one base away. The rearrangement links TRBV11-2 to TRBJ2-4; D gene uncertain. Germline values: CDR1 SGHAT, CDR2 FQNNGV. Deletions cut 2 bases from V and 13 bases from J, with 18 bases between. The CDR3 contains 14 residues. Here the CDR3 reads CASSLSGGQESQYF. CDR3 sequence (DNA): TGTGCCAGCAGCTTAAGTGGTGGGCAAGAGAGCCAGTACTTC.

This clonotype has a count of ten or more. The chain has TRBV30 and TRBJ2-1, with D tentatively TRBD1 (5 bases). Looked up from germline, CDR1 is GTSNPN and CDR2 is SVGIG (reference sequence). The V end lost 4 bases, the J end lost 9 bases, and 13 bases lay between the germline ends. This CDR3 is built from 12 residues. The CDR3 sequence: CAWTSHQGEQFF. The CDR3 nucleotides read TGTGCCTGGACCTCCCACCAGGGTGAGCAGTTCTTC.

This clonotype was detected many times. The chain combines TRBV6-2 or TRBV6-3 with TRBJ1-1, with a possible D match to TRBD1 (5 bases). Germline CDR1 is MNHEY and CDR2 is SVGEGT. Trimming removed 1 base at V and 11 bases at J, with 11 bases between. This CDR3 spans 12 amino acids. The DNA for the CDR3 is TGTGCCAGCAGTTACTTAGGGGCCGTGGCTTTCTTT. This gives the protein CASSYLGAVAFF.

This clonotype was seen only a few times. The V and J genes are TRBV14 and TRBJ1-3; 7 nucleotides match TRBD1. Germline V gives CDR1 SGHDN, CDR2 FVKESK. The CDR3 is 16 amino acids. J lost 2 bases, V lost 4 bases, and 8 bases had no gene match. CDR3 sequence: CASSRGTVDTGNTIYF. Written as DNA, the CDR3 is TGTGCCAGCAGCCGAGGGACAGTAGACACTGGAAACACCATATATTTT. The full variable domain, with the rest looked up from reference TRBV14 and TRBJ1-3, is EAGVTQFPSHSVIEKGQTVTLRCDPISGHDNLYWYRRVMGKEIKFLLHFVKESKQDESGMPNNRFLAERTGGTYSTLKVQPAELEDSGVYFCASSRGTVDTGNTIYFGEGSWLTVV.

The CDR3 reads CASSWTGGSQPQHF. The CDR3 DNA reads as TGTGCCAGCTCCTGGACAGGGGGCAGTCAGCCCCAGCATTTT. The gene calls are TRBV6-2 or TRBV6-3 and TRBJ1-5, with 11 bases identical to TRBD1. The CDR3 consists of 14 residues. V dropped 8 bases and J dropped 6; count of bases not matched to a gene: 6. Germline values: CDR1 MNHEY, CDR2 SVGEGT.

This clonotype was observed many times. V usage is TRBV29-1 and J usage is TRBJ1-1, with D uncertain. The CDR3 totals 12 residues. Germline values: CDR1 SQVTM, CDR2 ANQGSEA. Trimming stripped 7 bases from V and 5 bases from J, with 14 bases between. CDR3 in amino acids: CSARWVGTEAFF. CDR3 DNA: TGCAGCGCCCGGTGGGTCGGGACTGAAGCTTTCTTT. The full variable domain, rest sourced from reference TRBV29-1 and TRBJ1-1, is SAVISQKPSRDICQRGTSLTIQCQVDSQVTMMFWYRQQPGQSLTLIATANQGSEATYESGFVIDKFPISRPNLTFSTLTVSNMSPEDSSIYLCSARWVGTEAFFGQGTRLTVV.

In this sample, this clonotype turned up many times. This chain uses TRBV14 with TRBJ2-7; D is unresolved. The CDR3 runs to 16 residues. V gave up 2 bases and J gave up 3 bases, with 17 bases separating them. Per germline, CDR1 SGHDN and CDR2 FVKESK. The CDR3 nucleotides are TGTGCCAGCAGCCAACTTCAGTTGGGGATATACTACGAGCAGTACTTC. Amino acids: CASSQLQLGIYYEQYF.

This clonotype has at least ten counts. This rearrangement joins TRBV20-1 to TRBJ2-7, with no clear D. This CDR3 spans 12 amino acids. Germline assignment: CDR1 DFQATT and CDR2 SNEGSKA (reference sequence). Trimming cost V 7 bases and J 2 bases, with 12 bases left between them. CDR3 residues: CSVPVPPYEQYF. The CDR3 DNA reads as TGCAGTGTTCCCGTCCCACCCTACGAGCAGTACTTC.

V is TRBV20-1 and J is TRBJ2-7, with a possible D match to TRBD2 (5 bases). The CDR3 is 16 amino acids. Trimming shortened V by 0 bases and J by 0 bases, and 15 bases separated the two germline ends. From germline, CDR1 is DFQATT and CDR2 SNEGSKA (reference sequence). CDR3 bases: TGCAGTGCTAGAGATACCCGGGAATCCCCCTCCTACGAGCAGTACTTC. This codes for CSARDTRESPSYEQYF.

In this sample, this clonotype turned up many times. This chain uses TRBV11-3 with TRBJ2-1; the D is unclear. Looked up from germline, CDR1 is SGHNT and CDR2 is YENEEA. The V end lost 5 bases, the J end lost 7 bases, and 9 bases lay between the germline ends. CDR3 length: 12 amino acids. The CDR3: CASSPFGNEQFF. The CDR3 DNA is TGTGCCAGCAGCCCCTTCGGGAATGAGCAGTTCTTC.

The count of this clonotype is one. This chain connects TRBV12-3 or TRBV12-4 to TRBJ2-7, with TRBD1 identical over 12 bases. Losses at the gene ends were 6 bases for V and 10 bases for J; bases not matched to a gene: 7. The CDR3 is 13 amino acids. CDR3 DNA: TGTGCCAGCAGAGAGCAAGGGACAGGGGGCCAGTACTTC. Protein sequence: CASREQGTGGQYF.

In its sample, this clonotype was seen many times. The chain uses TRBV6-1 and TRBJ1-1, with D unclear. The length of the CDR3 is 16 residues. Germline V CDR1 and CDR2: MNHNS, SASEGT. V was cut by 2 bases and J by 6 bases, with 19 bases left in between. The CDR3 protein is CASSEYGRLNRPEAFF. DNA for the CDR3: TGTGCCAGCAGTGAATATGGGAGATTGAATCGCCCTGAAGCTTTCTTT.